One and the same sample provided the 7 T cell receptor beta chains below, sequenced in a study of OX40 agonist ivuxolimab in advanced cancers. The library was obtained by the immunoSEQ multiplex PCR assay. The table was pulled from immuneACCESS by TCRdb, which kept in-frame rearrangements only. Such tables lose some clones; where checked, under half of the loss comes from unresolved V genes, and the rest has no known cause. The sample table contains fewer than 80,000 clones; only one count was recorded for approximately 86% of them. The ten largest clonotypes hold about 0.7% of the sample. Specimen: CD4+ or CD8+ T cells sorted from blood, collected in a trial of the OX40 agonist ivuxolimab. These receptors all come from an adult with an advanced solid tumor such as melanoma, head and neck, liver or kidney cancer.

The rearrangement uses TRBV6-5 and TRBJ2-5; 7 bases agree with TRBD1. The CDR3 runs to 14 residues. V lost 5 bases and J lost 1; bases outside the gene matches: 4. Germline lookup yields CDR1 MNHEY and CDR2 SVGAGI. The CDR3 DNA is TGTGCCAGCAGTCGGGGACAGTTCCAAGAGACCCAGTACTTC. Its protein product is CASSRGQFQETQYF.

This clone was detected only once. The rearrangement uses TRBV11-2 and TRBJ2-5, with a weak D call TRBD1 (6 bases). In germline, CDR1 is SGHAT, CDR2 FQNNGV. Trimming shortened V by 2 bases and J by 5 bases, and 18 bases separated the two germline ends. The CDR3 totals 16 residues. In nucleotides, the CDR3 is TGTGCCAGCAGCTTATTGGCTGCAGGGGCAATGGAGACCCAGTACTTC. Translated: CASSLLAAGAMETQYF. The complete variable domain, with remaining parts taken from reference TRBV11-2 and TRBJ2-5, reads EAGVAQSPRYKIIEKRQSVAFWCNPISGHATLYWYQQILGQGPKLLIQFQNNGVVDDSQLPKDRFSAERLKGVDSTLKIQPAKLEDSAVYLCASSLLAAGAMETQYFGPGTRLLVL.

The chain links TRBV2 to TRBJ1-1; TRBD1 aligns across 11 bases. The CDR3 totals 17 residues. Germline CDR1 and CDR2: SNHLY and FYNNEI. J was trimmed by 8 bases and V by 6 bases; bases with no gene match: 17. For the CDR3, the DNA is TGTGCCAGCAGCGGGACCGGGACAGGGGGTCTCCAAGGGGAAGCTTTCTTT. Translating gives CASSGTGTGGLQGEAFF.

The chain joins TRBV6-5 to TRBJ2-7; the D gene is possibly TRBD2 (6 bases). V gave up 4 bases and J gave up 0 bases, with 10 bases separating them. The CDR3 spans 14 residues. Germline CDR1 MNHEY, CDR2 SVGAGI. The CDR3 DNA follows: TGTGCCAGCAGTTCGGGACTTGACTCCTACGAGCAGTACTTC. This codes for CASSSGLDSYEQYF.

J is TRBJ1-1 and V is TRBV7-2; D not resolved. The V end was cut by 3 bases, the J end by 0 bases, with 8 bases between. The CDR3 runs 14 residues. CDR1 and CDR2 from the germline V gene are SGHTA and FQGNSA. The CDR3 nucleotides read TGTGCCAGCAGCTTGCAGGCCATGAACACTGAAGCTTTCTTT. Its protein product is CASSLQAMNTEAFF.

The table lists this clone with a count of one. This rearrangement joins TRBV4-1 to TRBJ2-2; possibly TRBD2 for D (5 bases). CDR1 is MGHRA, CDR2 YSYEKL, per germline. V was clipped by 0 bases and J by 9 bases, with 11 bases between them. The CDR3 sequence is 14 residues long. For the CDR3, the DNA is TGCGCCAGCAGCCAAGAACGGGAACACCGGGAGCTGTTTTTT. It specifies CASSQEREHRELFF.

This chain joins TRBV30 and TRBJ1-2, with 7 bases matching TRBD1. Per germline, CDR1 GTSNPN and CDR2 SVGIG (reference sequence). This CDR3 is built from 13 residues. V dropped 1 base and J dropped 6; count of bases not matched to a gene: 5. Here the CDR3 reads CAWSGGRGNGYTF. The CDR3 DNA follows: TGTGCCTGGAGTGGTGGCAGGGGGAATGGCTACACCTTC.